The rows below give T cell receptor beta chains drawn from one sample of a study of CD8+ T cells in alopecia areata. Profiled with immunoSEQ multiplex PCR; TCRdb holds only in-frame clones, not every one. This sample has about 180,000 clones, with 51% found just once. Sequences were derived from CD8+ T cells sorted from blood, sampled around week 52, from a patient treated with tofacitinib. All receptors come from a human donor with alopecia areata. The CDR3 runs from the conserved cysteine through the conserved F or W. Each record gives: V gene, D gene, CDR3 length, J gene, clone size, CDR3 protein, CDR3 DNA. A D gene is named only where the DNA matches it firmly. Size tells how often a clone was seen (once, few, many) or the class of an expanded clone, and some rows leave it out.

V gene: TRBV6-6; D gene: .; CDR3 length: 12; J gene: TRBJ2-7; clone size: .; CDR3 protein: CASSPTGFEQYF; CDR3 DNA: TGTGCCAGCAGCCCGACGGGGTTCGAGCAGTACTTC
V gene: TRBV4-3; D gene: .; CDR3 length: 15; J gene: TRBJ2-5; clone size: few; CDR3 protein: CASSQESGREGTQYF; CDR3 DNA: TGCGCCAGCAGCCAAGAATCTGGCAGGGAAGGGACCCAGTACTTC
V gene: TRBV29-1; D gene: TRBD1; CDR3 length: 13; J gene: TRBJ1-1; clone size: few; CDR3 protein: CSVDDRGNTEAFF; CDR3 DNA: TGCAGCGTTGATGACAGGGGGAACACTGAAGCTTTCTTT
V gene: TRBV9; D gene: .; CDR3 length: 12; J gene: TRBJ2-1; clone size: .; CDR3 protein: CASTGPNNEQFF; CDR3 DNA: TGTGCCAGCACGGGGCCCAACAATGAGCAGTTCTTC
V gene: TRBV11-2; D gene: .; CDR3 length: 14; J gene: TRBJ2-1; clone size: .; CDR3 protein: CASSPGDQPNEQFF; CDR3 DNA: TGTGCCAGCAGCCCAGGCGACCAACCCAATGAGCAGTTCTTC
V gene: TRBV13; D gene: .; CDR3 length: 14; J gene: TRBJ1-1; clone size: .; CDR3 protein: CASSRGRTNTEAFF; CDR3 DNA: TGTGCCAGCAGTAGGGGACGGACGAACACTGAAGCTTTCTTT
V gene: TRBV19; D gene: TRBD1; CDR3 length: 12; J gene: TRBJ1-2; clone size: .; CDR3 protein: CASGDRGHGYTF; CDR3 DNA: TGTGCCAGTGGGGACAGGGGGCATGGCTACACCTTC
V gene: TRBV11-1; D gene: .; CDR3 length: 16; J gene: TRBJ2-3; clone size: .; CDR3 protein: CASRRTELGSTDTQYF; CDR3 DNA: TGTGCCAGCAGACGAACGGAACTGGGGAGCACAGATACGCAGTATTTT
V gene: TRBV19; D gene: .; CDR3 length: 15; J gene: TRBJ1-2; clone size: .; CDR3 protein: CASSIVFGTVYGYTF; CDR3 DNA: TGTGCCAGTAGTATAGTTTTCGGGACCGTATATGGCTACACCTTC
V gene: TRBV7-9; D gene: TRBD2; CDR3 length: 18; J gene: TRBJ2-1; clone size: .; CDR3 protein: CASSLPRASGGSYNEQFF; CDR3 DNA: TGTGCCAGCAGCTTACCTCGAGCTAGCGGGGGGTCATACAATGAGCAGTTCTTC
V gene: TRBV5-1; D gene: .; CDR3 length: 15; J gene: TRBJ2-5; clone size: few; CDR3 protein: CASSLMGGNQETQYF; CDR3 DNA: TGCGCCAGCAGCCTCATGGGGGGCAATCAAGAGACCCAGTACTTC
V gene: TRBV30; D gene: TRBD1; CDR3 length: 14; J gene: TRBJ2-7; clone size: .; CDR3 protein: CAWSVGTDSYEQYF; CDR3 DNA: TGTGCCTGGAGTGTAGGGACAGACTCCTACGAGCAGTACTTC
V gene: TRBV30; D gene: TRBD1; CDR3 length: 14; J gene: TRBJ1-4; clone size: .; CDR3 protein: CAWEGQGLDEKLFF; CDR3 DNA: TGTGCCTGGGAGGGACAGGGGTTGGATGAAAAACTGTTTTTT
V gene: TRBV19; D gene: .; CDR3 length: 18; J gene: TRBJ1-5; clone size: .; CDR3 protein: CASRRDRGLTYSNQPQHF; CDR3 DNA: TGTGCCAGTAGAAGAGACCGGGGCCTAACCTATAGCAATCAGCCCCAGCATTTT
V gene: TRBV29-1; D gene: .; CDR3 length: 12; J gene: TRBJ1-4; clone size: few; CDR3 protein: CSVVPEGEKLFF; CDR3 DNA: TGCAGCGTTGTGCCTGAAGGGGAAAAACTGTTTTTT
V gene: TRBV5-6; D gene: TRBD2; CDR3 length: 14; J gene: TRBJ2-7; clone size: .; CDR3 protein: CASSAPLAGNEQYF; CDR3 DNA: TGTGCCAGCAGCGCCCCACTAGCGGGGAACGAGCAGTACTTC
V gene: TRBV7-9; D gene: .; CDR3 length: 14; J gene: TRBJ1-5; clone size: .; CDR3 protein: CASSITGNNQPQHF; CDR3 DNA: TGTGCCAGCAGCATTACAGGGAACAATCAGCCCCAGCATTTT
V gene: TRBV5-6; D gene: TRBD1; CDR3 length: 16; J gene: TRBJ2-5; clone size: .; CDR3 protein: CASSLGYRGTTETQYF; CDR3 DNA: TGTGCCAGCAGCTTAGGATACAGGGGGACCACAGAGACCCAGTACTTC
V gene: TRBV5-6; D gene: TRBD1; CDR3 length: 14; J gene: TRBJ1-6; clone size: .; CDR3 protein: CASLQGSYNSPLHF; CDR3 DNA: TGTGCCAGCTTACAGGGGTCCTATAATTCACCCCTCCACTTT
V gene: TRBV11-2; D gene: .; CDR3 length: 12; J gene: TRBJ2-4; clone size: .; CDR3 protein: CASSQRGYIQYF; CDR3 DNA: TGTGCCAGCAGCCAACGGGGCTACATTCAGTACTTC
V gene: TRBV10-3; D gene: TRBD1; CDR3 length: 18; J gene: TRBJ2-5; clone size: .; CDR3 protein: CAISESQTGAAPQETQYF; CDR3 DNA: TGTGCCATCAGTGAGTCCCAGACAGGGGCGGCTCCTCAAGAGACCCAGTACTTC
V gene: TRBV9; D gene: .; CDR3 length: 14; J gene: TRBJ2-2; clone size: once; CDR3 protein: CASSALGYTGELFF; CDR3 DNA: TGTGCCAGCAGCGCGCTCGGTTACACCGGGGAGCTGTTTTTT
V gene: TRBV7-8; D gene: .; CDR3 length: 13; J gene: TRBJ2-7; clone size: .; CDR3 protein: CASSLSPRYEQYF; CDR3 DNA: TGTGCCAGCAGCTTAAGTCCCCGCTACGAGCAGTACTTC
V gene: TRBV4-1; D gene: .; CDR3 length: 15; J gene: TRBJ2-7; clone size: .; CDR3 protein: CASSQDLSGPYEQYF; CDR3 DNA: TGCGCCAGCAGCCAGGACCTTTCGGGACCCTACGAGCAGTACTTC
V gene: TRBV29-1; D gene: TRBD2; CDR3 length: 14; J gene: TRBJ2-1; clone size: few; CDR3 protein: CSVEGASGANEQFF; CDR3 DNA: TGCAGCGTTGAAGGGGCCAGCGGGGCTAATGAGCAGTTCTTC
V gene: TRBV5-1; D gene: TRBD1; CDR3 length: 18; J gene: TRBJ2-6; clone size: few; CDR3 protein: CASSLAGTAASGANVLTF; CDR3 DNA: TGCGCCAGCAGCTTGGCCGGGACAGCCGCTTCTGGGGCCAACGTCCTGACTTTC
V gene: TRBV25-1; D gene: .; CDR3 length: 13; J gene: TRBJ2-5; clone size: .; CDR3 protein: CASSAAGEETQYF; CDR3 DNA: TGTGCCAGCAGTGCGGCAGGGGAAGAGACCCAGTACTTC
V gene: TRBV5-6; D gene: .; CDR3 length: 15; J gene: TRBJ2-3; clone size: few; CDR3 protein: CASSPTGTSTDTQYF; CDR3 DNA: TGTGCCAGCAGCCCCACCGGGACTAGCACAGATACGCAGTATTTT
V gene: TRBV6-1; D gene: .; CDR3 length: 15; J gene: TRBJ2-5; clone size: once; CDR3 protein: CASHPPGRPRETQYF; CDR3 DNA: TGTGCCAGCCACCCCCCGGGGCGGCCAAGAGAGACCCAGTACTTC
V gene: TRBV27; D gene: .; CDR3 length: 13; J gene: TRBJ2-7; clone size: .; CDR3 protein: CASSFNRAYEQYF; CDR3 DNA: TGTGCCAGCAGTTTTAACCGGGCCTACGAGCAGTACTTC
V gene: TRBV15; D gene: TRBD2; CDR3 length: 17; J gene: TRBJ2-1; clone size: .; CDR3 protein: CATSRDFAGGNYNEQFF; CDR3 DNA: TGTGCCACCAGCAGAGATTTTGCGGGGGGAAACTACAATGAGCAGTTCTTC
V gene: TRBV6-6; D gene: .; CDR3 length: 14; J gene: TRBJ1-5; clone size: .; CDR3 protein: CASSYATPNQPQHF; CDR3 DNA: TGTGCCAGCAGTTACGCGACTCCGAATCAGCCCCAGCATTTT
V gene: TRBV5-6; D gene: .; CDR3 length: 14; J gene: TRBJ1-2; clone size: .; CDR3 protein: CASSLELLNYGYTF; CDR3 DNA: TGTGCCAGCAGCTTGGAACTACTCAACTATGGCTACACCTTC
V gene: TRBV7-9; D gene: .; CDR3 length: 13; J gene: TRBJ2-1; clone size: .; CDR3 protein: CASSLMGRGEQFF; CDR3 DNA: TGTGCCAGCAGCTTAATGGGGCGGGGCGAGCAGTTCTTC
V gene: TRBV7-9; D gene: .; CDR3 length: 14; J gene: TRBJ2-5; clone size: .; CDR3 protein: CASSLDSVVETQYF; CDR3 DNA: TGTGCCAGCAGCTTAGACAGCGTAGTAGAGACCCAGTACTTC
V gene: TRBV27; D gene: .; CDR3 length: 11; J gene: TRBJ1-1; clone size: .; CDR3 protein: CASSPEGEAFF; CDR3 DNA: TGTGCCAGCAGTCCCGAGGGGGAAGCTTTCTTT
V gene: TRBV19; D gene: .; CDR3 length: 13; J gene: TRBJ2-5; clone size: .; CDR3 protein: CASSLLGRETQYF; CDR3 DNA: TGTGCCAGTAGCCTCTTGGGCCGGGAGACCCAGTACTTC
V gene: TRBV19; D gene: .; CDR3 length: 15; J gene: TRBJ2-5; clone size: many; CDR3 protein: CASSTPTGEEETQYF; CDR3 DNA: TGTGCCAGTAGTACGCCAACAGGAGAAGAGGAGACCCAGTACTTC
V gene: TRBV4-1; D gene: .; CDR3 length: 15; J gene: TRBJ2-1; clone size: .; CDR3 protein: CASSQDAETGNEQFF; CDR3 DNA: TGCGCCAGCAGCCAAGATGCGGAGACTGGGAATGAGCAGTTCTTC
V gene: TRBV9; D gene: .; CDR3 length: 15; J gene: TRBJ2-2; clone size: once; CDR3 protein: CASSPWTENTGELFF; CDR3 DNA: TGTGCCAGCAGCCCGTGGACAGAGAACACCGGGGAGCTGTTTTTT
V gene: TRBV5-1; D gene: .; CDR3 length: 15; J gene: TRBJ2-3; clone size: .; CDR3 protein: CASSFRRGSTDTQYF; CDR3 DNA: TGCGCCAGCAGCTTCAGGAGGGGAAGCACAGATACGCAGTATTTT
V gene: TRBV4-1; D gene: .; CDR3 length: 18; J gene: TRBJ2-2; clone size: .; CDR3 protein: CASSQFGHQDLNTGELFF; CDR3 DNA: TGCGCCAGCAGCCAATTCGGACACCAAGACCTTAACACCGGGGAGCTGTTTTTT
V gene: TRBV6-6; D gene: TRBD1; CDR3 length: 14; J gene: TRBJ2-7; clone size: .; CDR3 protein: CASSQTGGRYEQYF; CDR3 DNA: TGTGCCAGCAGCCAGACAGGGGGCAGGTACGAGCAGTACTTC
V gene: TRBV6-1; D gene: .; CDR3 length: 11; J gene: TRBJ2-7; clone size: .; CDR3 protein: CASSEGHEQYF; CDR3 DNA: TGTGCCAGCAGTGAAGGGCACGAGCAGTACTTC
V gene: TRBV18; D gene: TRBD1; CDR3 length: 16; J gene: TRBJ2-4; clone size: .; CDR3 protein: CASSPNRGRAKNIQYF; CDR3 DNA: TGTGCCAGCTCGCCGAACAGGGGTAGAGCCAAAAACATTCAGTACTTC
V gene: TRBV7-9; D gene: .; CDR3 length: 15; J gene: TRBJ2-5; clone size: few; CDR3 protein: CASSIGGWAEETQYF; CDR3 DNA: TGTGCCAGCAGCATTGGGGGCTGGGCGGAAGAGACCCAGTACTTC
V gene: TRBV30; D gene: .; CDR3 length: 15; J gene: TRBJ1-2; clone size: .; CDR3 protein: CAWTLLGRENYGYTF; CDR3 DNA: TGTGCCTGGACCCTTCTTGGAAGGGAAAACTATGGCTACACCTTC
V gene: TRBV6-5; D gene: TRBD1; CDR3 length: 16; J gene: TRBJ1-1; clone size: few; CDR3 protein: CASSYSLDRGNTEAFF; CDR3 DNA: TGTGCCAGCAGTTACTCGCTGGACAGGGGAAACACTGAAGCTTTCTTT
V gene: TRBV6-6; D gene: TRBD2; CDR3 length: 15; J gene: TRBJ2-2; clone size: many; CDR3 protein: CASSYGTSDTGELFF; CDR3 DNA: TGTGCCAGCAGTTACGGGACTAGCGACACCGGGGAGCTGTTTTTT
V gene: TRBV2; D gene: TRBD1; CDR3 length: 15; J gene: TRBJ2-3; clone size: .; CDR3 protein: CASAAWTGNTDTQYF; CDR3 DNA: TGTGCCAGCGCCGCCTGGACAGGGAACACAGATACGCAGTATTTT